This T cell receptor beta chain was sequenced during a study of T cells in Graves' hyperthyroidism and ophthalmopathy. Broader study findings: Ophthalmopathy stood apart from stable hyperthyroidism in a 13 V-J model.

Note on this clonotype: Antigen unknown.

V lost 4 bases to trimming and J lost 1 base, with 14 bases between them. Germline loops: CDR1 SQVTM, CDR2 ANQGSEA. The CDR3 runs to 14 residues. Amplified TCR beta CDR3 regions derived from RNA transcripts. The study used the HTBI primer set for a first-round RT-PCR of the TCR CDR3. TCRdb redid the calling of the multiplex PCR reads with MiXCR, one entry per CDR3 protein. The sample has more than 300,000 distinct CDR3 sequences; about 15% are singletons. The patients, who ranged from 18 to 65 in age, presented with newly diagnosed hyperthyroidism lasting under 2 months. The sequencing input was blood. The TCR was taken from a woman aged 30 to 39 with Graves' hyperthyroidism. The rearrangement links TRBV29-1 to TRBJ2-7, with D possibly matching TRBD1 (7 bases). In DNA form, the CDR3 reads TGCAGCGTTGTCTCGCAGGGGGGTTCCTACGAGCAGTACTTC. This gives the protein CSVVSQGGSYEQYF.